Here is one T cell receptor beta chain with its context. The antigen remains undetermined. This entry belongs to a study of Graves' ophthalmopathy and Graves' hyperthyroidism. From RNA, the CDR3 regions of TCR beta chains were amplified and sequenced. First-round RT-PCR relied on HTBI primers, and a second-round multiplex PCR came next. TCRdb fed the multiplex PCR reads into MiXCR, producing one record per CDR3 protein. The profile shows about 550,000 distinct CDR3 sequences, just under 40% of them singletons. Newly diagnosed, the hyperthyroidism patients had under 2 months' duration and were aged 18 to 65. Lactation, pregnancy, uncontrolled infections and other autoimmune diseases were all grounds for excluding patients. Whole-study results and caveats: Researchers report that a 13-signature model separated ophthalmopathy from stable hyperthyroidism, posting about 87% sensitivity and 81.08% specificity. Forecasting of ophthalmopathy progression by the model achieved nearly 71% sensitivity and 72.22% specificity.

In germline, CDR1 is SGHVT, CDR2 SQSDAQ. This CDR3 is built from 14 residues. Sequencing was performed on peripheral blood or thyroid tissue (not recorded which). The clonotype originates from an adult man with Graves' hyperthyroidism. This chain connects TRBV7-4 to TRBJ1-5; D call uncertain. TRBJ2-3 explains the end of the DNA better; the J call may be wrong. This CDR3 is CASSLDGATDTQYF. CDR3 nucleotide sequence: TGTGCCAGCAGCTTAGATGGAGCTACAGATACGCAGTATTTT.